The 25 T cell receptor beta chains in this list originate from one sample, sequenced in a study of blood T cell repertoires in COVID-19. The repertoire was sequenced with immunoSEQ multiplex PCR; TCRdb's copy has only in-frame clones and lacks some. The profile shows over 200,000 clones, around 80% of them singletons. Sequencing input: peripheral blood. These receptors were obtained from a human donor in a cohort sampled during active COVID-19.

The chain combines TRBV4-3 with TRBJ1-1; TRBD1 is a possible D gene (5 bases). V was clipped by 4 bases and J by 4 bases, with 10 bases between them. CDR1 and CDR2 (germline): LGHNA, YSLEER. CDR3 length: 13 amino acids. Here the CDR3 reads CASSRRVGTEAFF. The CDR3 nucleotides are TGCGCCAGCAGCCGCAGGGTTGGCACTGAAGCTTTCTTT.

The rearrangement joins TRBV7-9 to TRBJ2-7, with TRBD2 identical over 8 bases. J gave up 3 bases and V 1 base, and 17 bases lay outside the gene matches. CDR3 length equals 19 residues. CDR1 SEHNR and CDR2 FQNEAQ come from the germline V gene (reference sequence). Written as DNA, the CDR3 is TGTGCCAGCAGCTTAGGGGCCCCCCTCCGCGGGAGGAGGCTCTACGAGCAGTACTTC. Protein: CASSLGAPLRGRRLYEQYF.

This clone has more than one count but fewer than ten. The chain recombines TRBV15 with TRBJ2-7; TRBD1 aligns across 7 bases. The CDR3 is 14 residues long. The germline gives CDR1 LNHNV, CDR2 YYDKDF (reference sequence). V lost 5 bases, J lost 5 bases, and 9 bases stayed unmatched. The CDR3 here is CATSATTGNNEQYF. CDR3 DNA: TGTGCCACCAGCGCTACGACAGGGAATAACGAGCAGTACTTC.

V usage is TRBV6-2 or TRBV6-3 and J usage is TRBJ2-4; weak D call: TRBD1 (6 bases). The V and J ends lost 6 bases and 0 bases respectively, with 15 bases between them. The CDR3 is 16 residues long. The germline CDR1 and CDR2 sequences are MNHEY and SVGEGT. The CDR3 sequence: CASSNSGAAAKNIQYF. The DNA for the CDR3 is TGTGCCAGCAGCAACTCAGGGGCTGCAGCCAAAAACATTCAGTACTTC.

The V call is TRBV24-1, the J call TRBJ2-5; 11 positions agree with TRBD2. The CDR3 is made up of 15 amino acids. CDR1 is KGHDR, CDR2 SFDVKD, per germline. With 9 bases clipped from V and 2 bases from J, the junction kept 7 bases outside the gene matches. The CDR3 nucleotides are TGTGCCACCGCGCTAGCGGGAGGTTTTCAAGAGACCCAGTACTTC. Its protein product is CATALAGGFQETQYF.

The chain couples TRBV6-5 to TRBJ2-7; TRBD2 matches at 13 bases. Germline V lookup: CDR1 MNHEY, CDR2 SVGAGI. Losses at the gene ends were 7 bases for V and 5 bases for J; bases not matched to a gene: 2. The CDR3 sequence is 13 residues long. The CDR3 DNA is TGTGCCAGCAAGGGACTAGCGGGACACGAGCAGTACTTC. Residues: CASKGLAGHEQYF.

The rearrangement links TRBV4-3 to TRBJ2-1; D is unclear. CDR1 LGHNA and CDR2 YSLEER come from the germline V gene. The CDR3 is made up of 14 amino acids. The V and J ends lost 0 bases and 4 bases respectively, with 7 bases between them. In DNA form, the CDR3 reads TGCGCCAGCAGCCAAGATTCTGCGTACAATGAGCAGTTCTTC. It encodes CASSQDSAYNEQFF.

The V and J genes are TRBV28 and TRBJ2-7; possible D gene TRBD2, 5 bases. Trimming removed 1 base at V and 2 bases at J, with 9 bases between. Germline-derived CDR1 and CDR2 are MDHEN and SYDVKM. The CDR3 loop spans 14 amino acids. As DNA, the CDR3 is TGTGCCAGCAGTTTATCGGGAATTACCTACGAGCAGTACTTC. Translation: CASSLSGITYEQYF.

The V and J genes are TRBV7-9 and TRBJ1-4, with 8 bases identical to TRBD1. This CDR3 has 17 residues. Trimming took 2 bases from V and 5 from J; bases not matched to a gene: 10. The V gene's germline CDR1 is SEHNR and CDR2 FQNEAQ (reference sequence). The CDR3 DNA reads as TGTGCCAGCAGCTTATCGCAGGGGGCGCGTCTCAATGAAAAACTGTTTTTT. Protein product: CASSLSQGARLNEKLFF.

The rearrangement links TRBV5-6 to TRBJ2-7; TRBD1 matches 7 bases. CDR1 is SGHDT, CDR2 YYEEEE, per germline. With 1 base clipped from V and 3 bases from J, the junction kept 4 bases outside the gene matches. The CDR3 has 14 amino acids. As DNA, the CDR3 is TGTGCCAGCAGCTTGTTAGGGGACAGCTACGAGCAGTACTTC. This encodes CASSLLGDSYEQYF.

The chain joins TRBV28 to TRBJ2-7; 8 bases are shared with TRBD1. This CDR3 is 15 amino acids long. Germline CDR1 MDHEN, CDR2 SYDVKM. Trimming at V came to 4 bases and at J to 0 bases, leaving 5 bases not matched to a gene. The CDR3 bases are TGTGCCAGCAGTTCCCCTCAGGGGGCCTCCTACGAGCAGTACTTC. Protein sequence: CASSSPQGASYEQYF.

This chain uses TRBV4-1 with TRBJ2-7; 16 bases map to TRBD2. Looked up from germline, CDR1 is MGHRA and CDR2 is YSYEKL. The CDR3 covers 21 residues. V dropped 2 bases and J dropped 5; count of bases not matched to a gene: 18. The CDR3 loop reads CASSQSLMGLAGGPSKDEQYF. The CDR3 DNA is TGCGCCAGCAGCCAATCATTAATGGGACTAGCGGGAGGGCCTTCGAAAGACGAGCAGTACTTC.

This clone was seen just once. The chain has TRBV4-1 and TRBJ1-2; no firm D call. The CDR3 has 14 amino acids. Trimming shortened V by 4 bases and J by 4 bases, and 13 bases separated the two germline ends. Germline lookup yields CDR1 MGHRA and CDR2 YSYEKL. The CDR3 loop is CASSRSLASYGYTF. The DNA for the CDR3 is TGCGCCAGCAGCCGGAGCTTGGCGAGCTATGGCTACACCTTC.

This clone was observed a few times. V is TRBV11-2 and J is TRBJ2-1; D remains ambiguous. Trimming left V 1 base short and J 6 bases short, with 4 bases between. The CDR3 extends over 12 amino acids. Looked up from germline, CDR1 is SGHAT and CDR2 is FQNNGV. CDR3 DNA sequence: TGTGCCAGCAGCTTAGGAGTCAATGAGCAGTTCTTC. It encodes CASSLGVNEQFF. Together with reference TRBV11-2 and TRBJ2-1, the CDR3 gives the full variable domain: EAGVAQSPRYKIIEKRQSVAFWCNPISGHATLYWYQQILGQGPKLLIQFQNNGVVDDSQLPKDRFSAERLKGVDSTLKIQPAKLEDSAVYLCASSLGVNEQFFGPGTRLTVL.

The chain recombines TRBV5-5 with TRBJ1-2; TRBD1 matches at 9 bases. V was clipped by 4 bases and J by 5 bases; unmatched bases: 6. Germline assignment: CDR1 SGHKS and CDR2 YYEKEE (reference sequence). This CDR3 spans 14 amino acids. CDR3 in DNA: TGTGCCAGCAGCCCCCAGGGACAGGGTTATGGCTACACCTTC. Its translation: CASSPQGQGYGYTF.

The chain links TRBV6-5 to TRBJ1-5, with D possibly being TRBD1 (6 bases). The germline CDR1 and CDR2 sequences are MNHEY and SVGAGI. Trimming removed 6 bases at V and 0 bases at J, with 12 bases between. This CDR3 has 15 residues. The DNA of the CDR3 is TGTGCCAGCAGGTACCAGGACAGTAGCAATCAGCCCCAGCATTTT. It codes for CASRYQDSSNQPQHF.

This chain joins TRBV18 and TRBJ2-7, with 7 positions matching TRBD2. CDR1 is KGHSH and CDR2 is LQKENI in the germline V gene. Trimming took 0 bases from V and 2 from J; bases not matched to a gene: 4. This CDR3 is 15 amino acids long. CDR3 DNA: TGTGCCAGCTCACCACCCAGCGGGAAGCCCTACGAGCAGTACTTC. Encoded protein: CASSPPSGKPYEQYF. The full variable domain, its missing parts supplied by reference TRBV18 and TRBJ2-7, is NAGVMQNPRHLVRRRGQEARLRCSPMKGHSHVYWYRQLPEEGLKFMVYLQKENIIDESGMPKERFSAEFPKEGPSILRIQQVVRGDSAAYFCASSPPSGKPYEQYFGPGTRLTVT.

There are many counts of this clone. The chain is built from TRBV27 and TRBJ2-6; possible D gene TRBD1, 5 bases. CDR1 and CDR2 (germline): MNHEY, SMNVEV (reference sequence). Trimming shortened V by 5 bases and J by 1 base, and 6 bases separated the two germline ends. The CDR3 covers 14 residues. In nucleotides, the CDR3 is TGTGCCAGCAGTGACAGATCTGGGGCCAACGTCCTGACTTTC. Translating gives CASSDRSGANVLTF.

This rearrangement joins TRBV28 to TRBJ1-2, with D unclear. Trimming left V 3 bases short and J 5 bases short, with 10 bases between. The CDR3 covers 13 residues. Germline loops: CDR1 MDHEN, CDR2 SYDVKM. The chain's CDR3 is CASSFGDTYGYTF. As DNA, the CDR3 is TGTGCCAGCAGTTTCGGTGACACATATGGCTACACCTTC.

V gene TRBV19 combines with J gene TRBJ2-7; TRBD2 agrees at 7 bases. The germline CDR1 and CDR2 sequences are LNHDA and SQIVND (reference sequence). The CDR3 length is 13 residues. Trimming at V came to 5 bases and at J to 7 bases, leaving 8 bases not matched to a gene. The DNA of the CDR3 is TGTGCCAGTAGTTTACGACTTAGCGGGGAGCAGTACTTC. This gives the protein CASSLRLSGEQYF.

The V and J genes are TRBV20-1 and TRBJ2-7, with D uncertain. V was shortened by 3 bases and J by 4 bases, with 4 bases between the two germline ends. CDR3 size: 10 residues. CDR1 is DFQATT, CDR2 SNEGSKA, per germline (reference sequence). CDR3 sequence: CSASQYEQYF. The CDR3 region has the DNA TGCAGTGCTAGTCAATACGAGCAGTACTTC.

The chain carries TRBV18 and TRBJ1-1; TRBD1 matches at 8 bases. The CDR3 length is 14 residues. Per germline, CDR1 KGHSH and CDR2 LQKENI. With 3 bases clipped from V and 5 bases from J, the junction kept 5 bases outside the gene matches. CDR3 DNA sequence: TGTGCCAGCTCACCGCAGGGGGCGGGGACTGAAGCTTTCTTT. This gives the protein CASSPQGAGTEAFF.

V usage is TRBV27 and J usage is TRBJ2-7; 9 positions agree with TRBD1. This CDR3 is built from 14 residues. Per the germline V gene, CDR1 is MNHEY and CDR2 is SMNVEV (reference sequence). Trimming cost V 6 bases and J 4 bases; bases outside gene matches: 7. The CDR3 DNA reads TGTGCCAGCAGGTGGACAGGGGACGTGTACGAGCAGTACTTC. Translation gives CASRWTGDVYEQYF.

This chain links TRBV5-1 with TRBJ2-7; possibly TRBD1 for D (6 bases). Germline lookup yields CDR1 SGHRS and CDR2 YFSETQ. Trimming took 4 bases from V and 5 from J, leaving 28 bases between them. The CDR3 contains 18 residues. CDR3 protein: CASSPSRDTRGRVDEQYF. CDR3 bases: TGCGCCAGCAGCCCGTCAAGGGACACCCGGGGCAGGGTGGACGAGCAGTACTTC.

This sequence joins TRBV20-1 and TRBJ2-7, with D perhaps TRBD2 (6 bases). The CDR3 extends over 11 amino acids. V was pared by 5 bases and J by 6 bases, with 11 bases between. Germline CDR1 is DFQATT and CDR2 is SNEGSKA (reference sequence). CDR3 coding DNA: TGCAGTGCTCCCCGGGGGTCCGAGCAGTACTTC. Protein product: CSAPRGSEQYF.